This T cell receptor beta chain was sequenced during a study of cytomegalovirus exposure and HLA in healthy donors. Findings of the study overall: Most observed TCR sequences were rare, whereas some public TCRs were detected in many donors. A highly shared variant cluster was judged a likely technical artifact. In a later analysis, V- and J-gene trimming of beta chains associated with a DCLRE1C missense variant, replicated independently.

Both 60 Vbeta primers and 13 Jbeta primers went into the PCR. TCRdb's table, derived via immunoSEQ multiplex PCR, lists solely in-frame clones and lacks some. This table has approximately 190,000 clones, around 70% appearing once. When sampled, the donors appeared nominally healthy, though they likely had unrecorded immune exposures. As regards this clone: As yet, its antigen is unknown.

V shed 6 bases and J shed 4 bases, with 10 bases lying between them. Germline V gene sequence: CDR1 MNHNY, CDR2 SVGAGI (reference sequence). The CDR3 spans 12 residues. The chain links TRBV6-6 to TRBJ2-7; a weak D match, TRBD2 (5 bases). Sequencing used PBMCs. The receptor's source is a man aged 35-49 years in good health and CMV-seropositive. The CDR3 region is CASSPRGYEQYF. For the CDR3, the DNA is TGTGCCAGCAGCCCACGAGGGTACGAGCAGTACTTC.